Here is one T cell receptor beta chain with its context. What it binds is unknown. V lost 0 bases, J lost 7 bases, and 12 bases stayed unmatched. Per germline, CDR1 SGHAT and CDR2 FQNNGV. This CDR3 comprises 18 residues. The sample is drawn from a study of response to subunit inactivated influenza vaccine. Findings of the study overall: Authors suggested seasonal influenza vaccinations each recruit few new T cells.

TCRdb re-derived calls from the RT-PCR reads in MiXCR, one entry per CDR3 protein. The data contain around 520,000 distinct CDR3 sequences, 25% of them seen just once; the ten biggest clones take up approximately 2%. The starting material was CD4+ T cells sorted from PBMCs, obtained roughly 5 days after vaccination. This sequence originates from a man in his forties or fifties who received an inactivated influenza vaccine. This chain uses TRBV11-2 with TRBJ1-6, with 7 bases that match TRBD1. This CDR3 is CASSLDLKRGRRNSPLHF. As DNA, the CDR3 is TGTGCCAGCAGCTTAGATCTTAAAAGGGGGCGCCGGAATTCACCCCTCCACTTT.